This TCR beta chain was profiled in a study of tissue T cells after allogeneic stem cell transplantation. Study findings and constraints: This small cohort was clinically heterogeneous, and sampling depth was a limitation. Only a limited share of tissue TCRs appeared in blood or spleen.

Germline V lookup: CDR1 LGHNA, CDR2 YNLKQL (reference sequence). The CDR3 is made up of 15 amino acids. Trimming left V 3 bases short and J 0 bases short, with 10 bases between. As concerns this clone: Its target is not known. The listed genes are named as in mouse. The read comes to an end 1 residue before the CDR3 does, leaving the germline J gene to fill in the end.

Repertoires were generated with immunoSEQ multiplex PCR, while TCRdb's copy carries only in-frame clones and drops some. In the table there are some 22,000 clones, around 77% of which are singletons. This rearrangement joins TRBV5 to TRBJ2-5, with D perhaps TRBD1 (6 bases). Sequencing input: spleen. The sequence was collected from a female BALB/c mouse in good health. Mouse MHC haplotype: H2-d. The sequenced part of the CDR3 DNA is TGTGCCAGCAGCCACAGGGGCCTTAACCAAGACACCCAGTAC. Translated, it gives CASSHRGLNQDTQY. The full CDR3 protein is CASSHRGLNQDTQYF.